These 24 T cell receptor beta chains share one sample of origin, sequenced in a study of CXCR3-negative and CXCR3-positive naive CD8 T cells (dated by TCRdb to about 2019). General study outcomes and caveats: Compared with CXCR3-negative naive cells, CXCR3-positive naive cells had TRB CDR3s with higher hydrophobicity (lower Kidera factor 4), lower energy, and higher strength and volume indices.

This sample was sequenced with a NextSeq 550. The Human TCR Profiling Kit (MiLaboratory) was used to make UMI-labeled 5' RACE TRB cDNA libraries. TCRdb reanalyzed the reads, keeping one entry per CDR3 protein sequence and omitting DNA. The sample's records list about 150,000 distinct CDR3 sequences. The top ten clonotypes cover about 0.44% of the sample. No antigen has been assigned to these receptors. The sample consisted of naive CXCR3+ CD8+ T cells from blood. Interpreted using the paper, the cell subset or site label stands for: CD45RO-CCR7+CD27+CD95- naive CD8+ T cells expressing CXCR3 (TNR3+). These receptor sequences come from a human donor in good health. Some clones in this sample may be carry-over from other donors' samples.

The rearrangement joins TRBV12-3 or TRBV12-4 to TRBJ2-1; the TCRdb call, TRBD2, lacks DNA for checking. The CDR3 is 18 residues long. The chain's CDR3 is CASSLAPLAVSSEGEQFF.

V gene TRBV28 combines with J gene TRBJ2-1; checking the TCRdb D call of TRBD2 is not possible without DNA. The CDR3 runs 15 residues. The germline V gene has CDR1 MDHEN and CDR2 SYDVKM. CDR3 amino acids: CASREVESSYNEQFF.

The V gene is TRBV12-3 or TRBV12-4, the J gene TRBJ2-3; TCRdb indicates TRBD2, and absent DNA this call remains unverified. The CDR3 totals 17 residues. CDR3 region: CASSLPHQLAGADTQYF.

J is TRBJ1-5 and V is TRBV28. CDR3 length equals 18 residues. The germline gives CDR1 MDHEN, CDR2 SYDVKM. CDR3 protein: CASSLLKRGELGNQPQHF.

CDR3 in amino acids: CASTPSSARYTNTGELFF. This sequence joins TRBV12-3 or TRBV12-4 and TRBJ2-2; TCRdb designates TRBD1, a call that cannot be tested without DNA. The CDR3 totals 18 residues.

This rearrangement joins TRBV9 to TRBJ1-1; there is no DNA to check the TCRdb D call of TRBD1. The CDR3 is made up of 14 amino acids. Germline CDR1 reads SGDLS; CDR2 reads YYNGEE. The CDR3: CASSWGRLNTEAFF.

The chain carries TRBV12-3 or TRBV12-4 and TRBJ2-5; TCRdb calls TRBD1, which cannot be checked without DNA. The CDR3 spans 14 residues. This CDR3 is CASTLDEVRETQYF.

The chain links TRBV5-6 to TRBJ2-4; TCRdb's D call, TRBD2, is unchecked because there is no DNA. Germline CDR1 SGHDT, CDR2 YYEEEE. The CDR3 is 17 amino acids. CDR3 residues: CASSLGSGGAPKNIQYF.

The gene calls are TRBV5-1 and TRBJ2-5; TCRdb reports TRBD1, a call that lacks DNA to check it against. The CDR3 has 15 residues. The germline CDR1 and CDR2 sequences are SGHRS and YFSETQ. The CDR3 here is CASTRGPGLTETQYF.

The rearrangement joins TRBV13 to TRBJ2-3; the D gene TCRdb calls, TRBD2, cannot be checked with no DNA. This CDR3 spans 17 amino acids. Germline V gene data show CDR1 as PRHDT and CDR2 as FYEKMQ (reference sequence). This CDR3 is CASSPWTSGSITDTQYF.

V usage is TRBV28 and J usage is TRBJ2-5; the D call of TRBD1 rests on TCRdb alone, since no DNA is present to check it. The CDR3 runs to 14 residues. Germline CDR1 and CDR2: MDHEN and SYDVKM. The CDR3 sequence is CASSLEGAQETQYF.

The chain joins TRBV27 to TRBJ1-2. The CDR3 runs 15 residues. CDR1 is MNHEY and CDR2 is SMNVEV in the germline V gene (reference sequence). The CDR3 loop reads CASRPGGAYNYGYTF.

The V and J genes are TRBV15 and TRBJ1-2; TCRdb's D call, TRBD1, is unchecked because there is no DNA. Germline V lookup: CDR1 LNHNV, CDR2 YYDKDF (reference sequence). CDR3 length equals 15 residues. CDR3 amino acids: CATSRDQWTPRGYTF.

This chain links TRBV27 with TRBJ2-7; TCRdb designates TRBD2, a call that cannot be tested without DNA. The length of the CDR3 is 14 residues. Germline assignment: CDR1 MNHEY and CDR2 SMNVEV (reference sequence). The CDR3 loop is CASSRSGRVYEQYF.

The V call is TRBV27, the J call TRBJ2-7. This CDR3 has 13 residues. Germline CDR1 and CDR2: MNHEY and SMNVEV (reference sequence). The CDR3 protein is CASSFRQPDEQYF.

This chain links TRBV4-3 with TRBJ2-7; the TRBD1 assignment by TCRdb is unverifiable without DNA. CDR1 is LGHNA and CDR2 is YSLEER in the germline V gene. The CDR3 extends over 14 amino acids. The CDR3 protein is CASSHADRGYEQYF.

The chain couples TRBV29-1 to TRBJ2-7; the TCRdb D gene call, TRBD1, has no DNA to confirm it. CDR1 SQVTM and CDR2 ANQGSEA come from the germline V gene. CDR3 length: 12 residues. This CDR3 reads CSVEAGIYEQYF.

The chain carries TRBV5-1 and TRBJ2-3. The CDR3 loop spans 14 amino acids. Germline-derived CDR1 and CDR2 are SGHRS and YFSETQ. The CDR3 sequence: CASSFKRSPDTQYF.

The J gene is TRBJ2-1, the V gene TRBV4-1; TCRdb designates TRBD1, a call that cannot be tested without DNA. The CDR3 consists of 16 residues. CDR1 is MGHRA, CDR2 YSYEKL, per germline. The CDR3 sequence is CASSHAPGQGRDEQFF.

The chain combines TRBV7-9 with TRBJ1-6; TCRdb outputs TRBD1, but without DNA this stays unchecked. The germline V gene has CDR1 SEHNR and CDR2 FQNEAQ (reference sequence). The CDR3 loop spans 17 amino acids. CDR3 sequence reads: CASSLEWGDSYNSPLHF.

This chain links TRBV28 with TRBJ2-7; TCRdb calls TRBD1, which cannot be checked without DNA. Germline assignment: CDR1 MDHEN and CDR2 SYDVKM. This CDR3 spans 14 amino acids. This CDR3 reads CASSPGQYGSEQYF. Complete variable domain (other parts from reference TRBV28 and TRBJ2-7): DVKVTQSSRYLVKRTGEKVFLECVQDMDHENMFWYRQDPGLGLRLIYFSYDVKMKEKGDIPEGYSVSREKKERFSLILESASTNQTSMYLCASSPGQYGSEQYFGPGTRLTVT.

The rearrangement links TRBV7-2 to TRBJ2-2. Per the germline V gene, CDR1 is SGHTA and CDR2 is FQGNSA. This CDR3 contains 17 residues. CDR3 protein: CASSLVRYTSNTGELFF.

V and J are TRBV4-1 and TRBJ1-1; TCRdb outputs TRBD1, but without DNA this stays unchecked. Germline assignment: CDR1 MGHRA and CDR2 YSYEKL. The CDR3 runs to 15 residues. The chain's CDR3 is CASSQKQGAHTEAFF.

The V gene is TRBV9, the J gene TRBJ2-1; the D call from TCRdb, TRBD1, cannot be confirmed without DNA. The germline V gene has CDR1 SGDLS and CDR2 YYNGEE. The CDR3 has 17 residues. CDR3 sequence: CASSPSWGDRAFNEQFF.